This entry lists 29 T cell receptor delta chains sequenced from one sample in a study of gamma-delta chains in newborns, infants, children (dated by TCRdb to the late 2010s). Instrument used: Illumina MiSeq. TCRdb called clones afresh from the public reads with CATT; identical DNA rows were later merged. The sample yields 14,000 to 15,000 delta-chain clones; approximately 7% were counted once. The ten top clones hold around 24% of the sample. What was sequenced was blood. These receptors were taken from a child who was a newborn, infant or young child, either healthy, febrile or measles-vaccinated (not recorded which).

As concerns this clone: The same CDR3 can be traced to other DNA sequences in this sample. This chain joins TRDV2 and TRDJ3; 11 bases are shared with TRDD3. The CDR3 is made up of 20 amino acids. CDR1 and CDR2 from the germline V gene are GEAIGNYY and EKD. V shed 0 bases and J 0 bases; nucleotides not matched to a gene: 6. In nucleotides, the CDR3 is TGTGCCTGTGACACCGGTATACTGGGGGATAGCTCCTGGGACACCCGACAGATGTTTTTC. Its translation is CACDTGILGDSSWDTRQMFF.

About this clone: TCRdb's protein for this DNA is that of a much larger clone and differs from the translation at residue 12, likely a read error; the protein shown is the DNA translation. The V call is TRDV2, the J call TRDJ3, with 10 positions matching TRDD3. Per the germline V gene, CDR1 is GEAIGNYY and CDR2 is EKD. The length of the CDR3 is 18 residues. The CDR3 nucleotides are TGTGCCTGTGACACCGTGGGGGATACCTCCTGGGGCACCCGACAGATGTTTTTC. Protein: CACDTVGDTSWGTRQMFF.

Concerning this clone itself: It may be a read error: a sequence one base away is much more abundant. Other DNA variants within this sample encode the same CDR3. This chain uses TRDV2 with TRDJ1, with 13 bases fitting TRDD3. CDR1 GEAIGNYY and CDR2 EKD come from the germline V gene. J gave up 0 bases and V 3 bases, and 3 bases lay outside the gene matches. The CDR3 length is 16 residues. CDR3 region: CACDLLGDTYTDKLIF. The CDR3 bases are TGTGCCTGTGACTTACTGGGGGATACGTACACCGATAAACTCATCTTT.

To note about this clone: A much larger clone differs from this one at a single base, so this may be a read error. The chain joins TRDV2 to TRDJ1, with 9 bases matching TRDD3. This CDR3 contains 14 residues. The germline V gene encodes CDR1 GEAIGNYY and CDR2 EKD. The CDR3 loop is CACGTWGMADKLIF. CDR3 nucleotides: TGTGCCTGTGGCACCTGGGGGATGGCCGATAAACTCATCTTT.

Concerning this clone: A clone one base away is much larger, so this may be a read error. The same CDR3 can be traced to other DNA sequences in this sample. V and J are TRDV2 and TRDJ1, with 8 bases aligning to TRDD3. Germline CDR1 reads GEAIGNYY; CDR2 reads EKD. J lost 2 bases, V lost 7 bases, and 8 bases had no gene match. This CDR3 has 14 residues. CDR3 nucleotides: TGTGCCTGCGACGTACTGGGGGGGACCGATAAACTCATCTTT. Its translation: CACDVLGGTDKLIF.

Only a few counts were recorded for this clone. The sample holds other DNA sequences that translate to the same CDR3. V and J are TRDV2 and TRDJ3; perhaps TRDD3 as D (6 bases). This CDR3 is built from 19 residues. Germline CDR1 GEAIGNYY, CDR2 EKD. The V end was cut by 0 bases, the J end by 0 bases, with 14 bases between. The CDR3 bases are TGTGCCTGTGACACCGTGGGGGGCCCTATCTCCTGGGACACCCGACAGATGTTTTTC. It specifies CACDTVGGPISWDTRQMFF.

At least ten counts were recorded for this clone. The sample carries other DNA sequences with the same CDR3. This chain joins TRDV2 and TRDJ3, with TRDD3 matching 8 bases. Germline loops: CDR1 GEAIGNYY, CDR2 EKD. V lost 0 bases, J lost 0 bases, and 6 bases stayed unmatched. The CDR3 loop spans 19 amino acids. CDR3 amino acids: CACDTVLGGYSWDTRQMFF. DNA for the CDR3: TGTGCCTGTGACACCGTACTGGGGGGCTACTCCTGGGACACCCGACAGATGTTTTTC.

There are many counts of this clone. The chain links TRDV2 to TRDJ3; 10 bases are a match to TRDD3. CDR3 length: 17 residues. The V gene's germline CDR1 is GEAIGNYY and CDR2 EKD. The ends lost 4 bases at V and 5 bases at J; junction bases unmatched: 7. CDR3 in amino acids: CACDPVGDTRDTRQMFF. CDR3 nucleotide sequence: TGTGCCTGTGATCCAGTGGGGGATACACGGGACACCCGACAGATGTTTTTC.

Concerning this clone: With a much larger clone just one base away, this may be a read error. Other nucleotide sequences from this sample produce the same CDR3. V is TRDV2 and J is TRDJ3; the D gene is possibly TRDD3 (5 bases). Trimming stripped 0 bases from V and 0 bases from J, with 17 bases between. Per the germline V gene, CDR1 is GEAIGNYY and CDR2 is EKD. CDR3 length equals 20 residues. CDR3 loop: CACDTVGGYASSWDTRQMFF. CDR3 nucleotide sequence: TGTGCCTGTGACACCGTCGGGGGGTACGCGAGCTCCTGGGACACCCGACAGATGTTTTTC.

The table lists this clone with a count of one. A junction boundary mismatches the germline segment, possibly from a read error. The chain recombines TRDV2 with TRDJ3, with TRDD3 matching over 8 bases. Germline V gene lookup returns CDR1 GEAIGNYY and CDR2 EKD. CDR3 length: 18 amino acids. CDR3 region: CACDVLGANIWDTRQMFF. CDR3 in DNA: TGTGCCTGTGACGTACTGGGGGCTAATATCTGGGACACCCGGCAGATGTTTTTC.

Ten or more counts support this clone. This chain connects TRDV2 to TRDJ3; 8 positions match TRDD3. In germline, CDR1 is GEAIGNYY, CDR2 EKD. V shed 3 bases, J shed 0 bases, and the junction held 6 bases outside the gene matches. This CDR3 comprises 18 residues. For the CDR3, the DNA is TGTGCCTGTGACGGACTGGGGGCGAGCTCCTGGGACACCCGACAGATGTTTTTC. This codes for CACDGLGASSWDTRQMFF.

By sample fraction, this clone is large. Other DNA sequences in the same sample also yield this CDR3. DNA for the CDR3: TGTGCCTGTGACACCGTGGGGGATACAGCACAACTCTTCTTT. Its translation is CACDTVGDTAQLFF. This chain uses TRDV2 with TRDJ2; 8 bases fit TRDD3. V lost 0 bases to trimming and J lost 5 bases; unmatched junction nucleotides: 1. Germline V gene data show CDR1 as GEAIGNYY and CDR2 as EKD. The CDR3 extends over 14 amino acids.

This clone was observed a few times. CDR3 amino acids: CACERILGDQSSWDTRQMFF. DNA for the CDR3: TGTGCCTGTGAAAGGATACTGGGGGACCAGAGCTCCTGGGACACCCGACAGATGTTTTTC. This rearrangement joins TRDV2 to TRDJ3, with 9 positions matching TRDD3. The CDR3 extends over 20 amino acids. The germline V gene encodes CDR1 GEAIGNYY and CDR2 EKD. V dropped 4 bases and J dropped 0; count of bases not matched to a gene: 12.

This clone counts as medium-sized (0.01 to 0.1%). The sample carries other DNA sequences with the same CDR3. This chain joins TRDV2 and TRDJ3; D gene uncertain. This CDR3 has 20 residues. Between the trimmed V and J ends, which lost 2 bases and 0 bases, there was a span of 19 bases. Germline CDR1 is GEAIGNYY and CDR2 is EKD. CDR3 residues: CACDKVEGHLSSWDTRQMFF. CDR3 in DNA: TGTGCCTGTGACAAGGTCGAGGGCCATCTAAGCTCCTGGGACACCCGACAGATGTTTTTC.

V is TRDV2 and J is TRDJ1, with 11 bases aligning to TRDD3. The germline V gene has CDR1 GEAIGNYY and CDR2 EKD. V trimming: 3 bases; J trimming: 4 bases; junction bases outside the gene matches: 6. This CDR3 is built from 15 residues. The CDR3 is CACDVLGDSDDKLIF. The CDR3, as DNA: TGTGCCTGTGACGTACTGGGGGATAGTGACGATAAACTCATCTTT.

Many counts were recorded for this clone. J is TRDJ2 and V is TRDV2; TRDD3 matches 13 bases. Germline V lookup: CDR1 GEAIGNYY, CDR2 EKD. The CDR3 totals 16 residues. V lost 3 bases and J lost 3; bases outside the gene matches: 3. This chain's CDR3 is CACDVLGDTVTAQLFF. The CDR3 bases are TGTGCCTGTGACGTACTGGGGGATACGGTGACAGCACAACTCTTCTTT.

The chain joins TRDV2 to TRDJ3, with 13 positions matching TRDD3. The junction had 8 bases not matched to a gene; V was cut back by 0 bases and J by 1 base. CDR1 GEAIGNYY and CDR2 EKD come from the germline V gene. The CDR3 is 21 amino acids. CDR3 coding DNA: TGTGCCTGTGACACCGTACGTACTGGGGGATACGCGTCCTGGGACACCCGACAGATGTTTTTC. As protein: CACDTVRTGGYASWDTRQMFF.

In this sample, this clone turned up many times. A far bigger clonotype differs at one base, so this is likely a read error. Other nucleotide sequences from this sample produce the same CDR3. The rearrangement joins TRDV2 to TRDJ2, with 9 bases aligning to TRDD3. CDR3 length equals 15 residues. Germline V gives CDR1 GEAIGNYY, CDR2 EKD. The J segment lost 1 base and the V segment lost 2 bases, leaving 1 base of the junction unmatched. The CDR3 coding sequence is TGTGCCTGTGACAGACTGGGGGATTTGACAGCACAACTCTTCTTT. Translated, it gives CACDRLGDLTAQLFF.

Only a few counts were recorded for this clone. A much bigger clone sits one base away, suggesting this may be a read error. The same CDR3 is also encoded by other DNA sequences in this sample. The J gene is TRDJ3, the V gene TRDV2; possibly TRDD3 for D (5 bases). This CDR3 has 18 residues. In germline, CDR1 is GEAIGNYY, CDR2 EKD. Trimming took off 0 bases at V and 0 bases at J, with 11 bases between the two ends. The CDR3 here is CACDTWGPSSWDTRQMFF. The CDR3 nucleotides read TGTGCCTGTGACACCTGGGGTCCAAGCTCCTGGGACACCCGACAGATGTTTTTC.

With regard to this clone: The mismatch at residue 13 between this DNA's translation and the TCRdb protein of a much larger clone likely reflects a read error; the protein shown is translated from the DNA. The DNA for the CDR3 is TGTGCCTGTGACGTACTGGGGGATAGCTCCTGGGACGCCCGACAGATGTTTTTC. It translates to CACDVLGDSSWDARQMFF. J is TRDJ3 and V is TRDV2; TRDD3 matches 11 bases. The length of the CDR3 is 18 residues. Germline lookup yields CDR1 GEAIGNYY and CDR2 EKD.

Here the CDR3 reads CACDTELYWGINSWDTRQMFF. CDR3 nucleotide sequence: TGTGCCTGTGACACCGAGCTGTACTGGGGGATAAACTCCTGGGACACCCGACAGATGTTTTTC. The V call is TRDV2, the J call TRDJ3, with TRDD3 matching over 11 bases. This CDR3 has 21 amino acids. Germline-derived CDR1 and CDR2 are GEAIGNYY and EKD. With 0 bases clipped from V and 0 bases from J, the junction kept 9 bases outside the gene matches.

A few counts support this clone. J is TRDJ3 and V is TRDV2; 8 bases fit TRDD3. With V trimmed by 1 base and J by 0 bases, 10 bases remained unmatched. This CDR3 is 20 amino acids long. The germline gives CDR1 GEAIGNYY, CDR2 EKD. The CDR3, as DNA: TGTGCCTGTGACACGGTGGGGGATTGGAGCGGCTCCTGGGACACCCGACAGATGTTTTTC. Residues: CACDTVGDWSGSWDTRQMFF.

The CDR3 region has the DNA TGTGCCTGTGACGTACTGGGGGATACGGATTTGACAGCACAACTCTTCTTT. Protein product: CACDVLGDTDLTAQLFF. The chain links TRDV2 to TRDJ2, with 13 nucleotides matching TRDD3. V was clipped by 3 bases and J by 1 base; unmatched bases: 4. CDR1 is GEAIGNYY, CDR2 EKD, per germline. The CDR3 is made up of 17 amino acids.

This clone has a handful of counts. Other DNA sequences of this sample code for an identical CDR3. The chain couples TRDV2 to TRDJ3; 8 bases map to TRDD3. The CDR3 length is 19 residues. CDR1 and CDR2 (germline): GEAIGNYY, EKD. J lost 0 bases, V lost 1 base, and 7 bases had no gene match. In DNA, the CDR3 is TGTGCCTGTGACACGGTTGGGGGATTCAGCTCCTGGGACACCCGACAGATGTTTTTC. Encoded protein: CACDTVGGFSSWDTRQMFF.

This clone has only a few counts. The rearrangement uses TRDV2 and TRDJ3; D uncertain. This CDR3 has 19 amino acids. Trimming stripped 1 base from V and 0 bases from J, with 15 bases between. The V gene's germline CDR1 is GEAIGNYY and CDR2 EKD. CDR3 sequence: CACDTSLGDSSWDTRQMFF. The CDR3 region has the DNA TGTGCCTGTGACACGTCGTTGGGAGACAGCTCCTGGGACACCCGACAGATGTTTTTC.

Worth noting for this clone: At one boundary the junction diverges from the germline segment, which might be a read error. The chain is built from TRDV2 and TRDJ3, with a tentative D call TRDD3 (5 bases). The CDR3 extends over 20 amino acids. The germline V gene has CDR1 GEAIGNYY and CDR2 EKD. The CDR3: CACDTVSTFVGSWDTRQMFF. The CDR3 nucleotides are TGTGCCTGTGACACCGTCTCAACCTTTGTGGGCTCCTGGGACACCCGCCAGATGTTTTTC.

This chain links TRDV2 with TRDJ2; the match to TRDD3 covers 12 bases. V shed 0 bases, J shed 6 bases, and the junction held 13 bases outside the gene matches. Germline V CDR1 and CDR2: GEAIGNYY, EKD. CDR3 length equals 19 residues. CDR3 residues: CACDTVLWGIREKPAQLFF. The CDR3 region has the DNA TGTGCCTGTGACACCGTACTCTGGGGGATACGCGAAAAACCAGCACAACTCTTCTTT.

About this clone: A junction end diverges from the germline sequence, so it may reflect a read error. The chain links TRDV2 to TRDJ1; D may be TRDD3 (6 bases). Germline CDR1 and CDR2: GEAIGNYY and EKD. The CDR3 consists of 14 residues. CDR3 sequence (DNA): TGCGCCTGTGATACCTGGGAGATACGCGATAAACTCATCTTT. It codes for CACDTWEIRDKLIF.

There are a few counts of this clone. The CDR3 loop is CACDTGTGGYPSSWDTRQMFF. As DNA, the CDR3 is TGTGCCTGTGACACCGGTACTGGGGGATACCCAAGCTCCTGGGACACCCGACAGATGTTTTTC. The V and J genes are TRDV2 and TRDJ3; 12 positions agree with TRDD3. V shed 0 bases, J shed 0 bases, and the junction held 8 bases outside the gene matches. The CDR3 is made up of 21 amino acids. CDR1 is GEAIGNYY and CDR2 is EKD in the germline V gene.